The rows below give T cell receptor beta chains drawn from one sample of a study of CD8+ T cells in alopecia areata. Profiled with immunoSEQ multiplex PCR; TCRdb holds only in-frame clones, not every one. This sample has about 200,000 clones, with just over 55% found just once. The sequenced material came from CD8+ T cells sorted from blood. The receptors originated from a human donor in good health. The CDR3 runs from the conserved cysteine through the conserved F or W. D genes are given only for firm matches. Only some rows state a clone size, as once, few, many or a class for expanded clones.

abundance,j_gene,v_gene,d_gene,CDR3nt,CDR3aa
few,TRBJ2-7,TRBV19,.,TGTGCCAGTAGTATTTCAGGTCGACTGCAGCACGAGCAGTACTTC,CASSISGRLQHEQYF
.,TRBJ2-7,TRBV6-5,TRBD1,TGTGCCAGCAGTCCGGGACAGGGATCCTACGAGCAGTACTTC,CASSPGQGSYEQYF
few,TRBJ2-5,TRBV11-2,TRBD1,TGTGCCAGCAGTCGTCCAGGGGGAGAGACCCAGTACTTC,CASSRPGGETQYF
.,TRBJ1-6,TRBV10-1,.,TGCGCCAGCATTACCGGTCCTTCCTATAATTCACCCCTCCACTTT,CASITGPSYNSPLHF
few,TRBJ2-5,TRBV19,.,TGTGCCAGTAGTATTCGCAGGTACTTC,CASSIRRYF
once,TRBJ1-5,TRBV25-1,TRBD1,TGTGCAAGGAGGCAGGGGGGCGCAGGACAGCCCCAGCATTTT,CARRQGGAGQPQHF
.,TRBJ2-5,TRBV19,.,TGTGCCAGTAGTGCATACTGGGGAGAGGAGACCCAGTACTTC,CASSAYWGEETQYF
.,TRBJ2-7,TRBV5-1,.,TGCGCCAGCAGCCAAGATGGGTCGAGCCTCTACGAGCAGTACTTC,CASSQDGSSLYEQYF
once,TRBJ2-1,TRBV5-6,.,TGTGCCAGCAGCTCCCCGTTCCTCAATGAGCAGTTCTTC,CASSSPFLNEQFF
.,TRBJ2-5,TRBV7-9,.,TGTGCCAGCAGCCCCGGCCGGACCCAGTACTTC,CASSPGRTQYF
once,TRBJ1-1,TRBV2,TRBD1,TGTGCCAGCAGGCCCGGACAGGGTGACACTGAAGCTTTCTTT,CASRPGQGDTEAFF
.,TRBJ1-5,TRBV27,.,TGTGCCAGCAGTTTAGTCTACAATCAGCCCCAGCATTTT,CASSLVYNQPQHF
few,TRBJ2-1,TRBV29-1,.,TGCAGCGTTGCCGCGGGCGAGCAGTTCTTC,CSVAAGEQFF
.,TRBJ2-3,TRBV19,.,TGTGCCAGTAGTATCGGGGGCGCAGATACGCAGTATTTT,CASSIGGADTQYF
.,TRBJ1-2,TRBV29-1,.,TGCAGCGTTGAAGGGGGGAGCTATGGCTACACCTTC,CSVEGGSYGYTF
.,TRBJ2-7,TRBV4-1,.,TGCGCCAGCAGCTCCCGGGGAGACTACGAGCAGTACTTC,CASSSRGDYEQYF
.,TRBJ1-1,TRBV2,.,TGTGCCAGCAGGCCGGGACAGAACACTGAAGCTTTCTTT,CASRPGQNTEAFF
.,TRBJ2-2,TRBV4-1,.,TGCGCCAGCCGGCGTGGGAGCCTCACCGGGGAGCTGTTTTTT,CASRRGSLTGELFF
.,TRBJ1-5,TRBV9,.,TGTGCCAGCAGCGTAACGGGGGCCCAGCCCCAGCATTTT,CASSVTGAQPQHF
.,TRBJ2-1,TRBV5-6,.,TGTGCCAGCAGCTCCTATTGGACCGACGAGCAGTTCTTC,CASSSYWTDEQFF
.,TRBJ1-4,TRBV7-9,TRBD1,TGTGCCAGCAGCCCGCCGGGACAGACTGAAAAACTGTTTTTT,CASSPPGQTEKLFF
.,TRBJ1-1,TRBV14,.,TGTGCCAGCAGCCAACCGTCAGGGGTGGAAGCTTTCTTT,CASSQPSGVEAFF